This is a list of T cell receptor beta chains from one sample in a study of blood T cells in healthy people across ages. Via MiXCR, TCRdb re-called the 5' RACE reads, giving one row per CDR3 protein. The table has 600,000 or so distinct CDR3 sequences, about 21% seen once. The sample taken for sequencing was blood. The receptors shown here come from a man between 65 and 79 years old in good health. The CDR3 runs from the conserved cysteine through the conserved F or W. The listing skips clone size in some rows; elsewhere it reads once, few, many or a size class.

clone_size | j_call | v_call | cdr3_length | cdr3_aa
few | TRBJ2-3 | TRBV20-1 | 13 | CSARDPGPDTQYF
few | TRBJ2-3 | TRBV20-1 | 15 | CSARNLAGGGDTQYF
. | TRBJ2-4 | TRBV28 | 15 | CASSFVPNPGNIQYF
many | TRBJ2-3 | TRBV20-1 | 15 | CSAREGQGVADTQYF
few | TRBJ1-4 | TRBV7-9 | 16 | CASSSRSSGENEKLFF
many | TRBJ1-4 | TRBV9 | 14 | CASSVGVQNEKLFF
many | TRBJ2-5 | TRBV7-3 | 13 | CASSLYSQETQYF
. | TRBJ2-1 | TRBV12-3/TRBV12-4 | 14 | CASSLGGPSNEQFF
. | TRBJ1-4 | TRBV7-9 | 16 | CASSADYGTVREKLFF
. | TRBJ2-7 | TRBV18 | 14 | CASSPTTVSYEQYF
few | TRBJ2-1 | TRBV7-3 | 15 | CASSQMGGVSNEQFF
few | TRBJ2-5 | TRBV10-3 | 12 | CAIGWRQETQYF
. | TRBJ1-1 | TRBV30 | 15 | CAWSLRQGSYTEAFF
. | TRBJ2-1 | TRBV20-1 | 15 | CSALGLAGAYNEQFF
. | TRBJ2-3 | TRBV7-8 | 16 | CASSTTGTKSTDTQYF
few | TRBJ2-3 | TRBV5-1 | 17 | CASSLGKTGDGADTQYF
. | TRBJ2-5 | TRBV2 | 15 | CASSDLGQGKETQYF